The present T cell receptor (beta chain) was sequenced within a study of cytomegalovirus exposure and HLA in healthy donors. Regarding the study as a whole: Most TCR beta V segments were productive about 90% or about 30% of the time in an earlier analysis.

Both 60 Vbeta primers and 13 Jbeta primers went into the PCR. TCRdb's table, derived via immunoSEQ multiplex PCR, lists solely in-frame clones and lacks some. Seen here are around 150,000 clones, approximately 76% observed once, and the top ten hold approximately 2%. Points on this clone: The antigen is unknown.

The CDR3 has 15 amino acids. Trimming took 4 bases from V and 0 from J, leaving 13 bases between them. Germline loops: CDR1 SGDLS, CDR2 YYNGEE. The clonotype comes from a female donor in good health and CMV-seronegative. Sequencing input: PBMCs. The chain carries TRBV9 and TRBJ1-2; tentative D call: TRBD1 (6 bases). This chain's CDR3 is CASSPSTGTNYGYTF. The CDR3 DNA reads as TGTGCCAGCAGCCCCTCGACAGGCACTAACTATGGCTACACCTTC.